The entry below gives a single T cell receptor beta chain sequence along with its context. Only CD45RO-negative cells positively selected for CCR7 counted as naive CD8 cells, so terminally differentiated effector memory CD45RA+ cells were excluded. All the donors were Caucasian adults who lived in Nashville, Tennessee. The sample belongs to a study of shared clonotypes between healthy human individuals. Study summary: Three plates were used per donor for CD4 naive, three for CD4 memory, two for CD8 naive and one for CD8 memory.

CDR3 length: 13 residues. Looked up from germline, CDR1 is MNHNS and CDR2 is SASEGT. V lost 10 bases to trimming and J lost 3 bases, with 16 bases between them. Sequencing was performed with immunoSEQ multiplex PCR; in TCRdb, only in-frame clones are kept and a portion is missing. The profile covers more than 2 million clones, with about 95% appearing a single time and about 1.1% taken by the ten largest. The source of this sequence is a man younger than 35 in good health. The genes are TRBV6-1 and TRBJ2-7, with D maybe TRBD1 (5 bases). The sample was naive CD8+ T cells sorted from blood. CDR3 sequence: CAMETGYYYEQYF. The CDR3 DNA follows: TGTGCCATGGAAACAGGATACTACTACGAGCAGTACTTC.